This T cell receptor beta chain comes out of a study of blood T cell repertoires in COVID-19. Study summary: T cells, B-cell-depleted T cells, or PBMCs supplied cDNA or gDNA.

The data were produced by immunoSEQ multiplex PCR, yet TCRdb's version contains in-frame clones alone and is incomplete. Among tens of thousands of clones, 90% to 95% were seen once, and the ten largest hold roughly 3.6%. The J segment lost 7 bases and the V segment lost 1 base, leaving 24 bases of the junction unmatched. The CDR3 contains 23 residues. CDR1 and CDR2 (germline): SGHTA, FQGTGA. The receptor comes from a man aged 50 to 60 with acute or convalescent COVID-19. V gene TRBV7-3 combines with J gene TRBJ2-1; 14 bases fit TRBD2. Sequencing was performed on peripheral blood. For the CDR3, the DNA is TGTGCCAGCAGCTTAAATAGAGGGTCCGGAGATTCCGGGACTAGCGGGAGACGTAATGAGCAGTTCTTC. It translates to CASSLNRGSGDSGTSGRRNEQFF.